Included here is one T cell receptor beta chain sequence, with context. Antigen specificity is unknown. The data are from a study of cytomegalovirus exposure and HLA in healthy donors. Overall study: Inside one of the first data releases sat about 85 million unique TCRs taken from HLA-typed donors.

The ends lost 5 bases at V and 7 bases at J; junction bases unmatched: 7. The germline V gene has CDR1 MNHEY and CDR2 SMNVEV (reference sequence). The CDR3 loop spans 15 amino acids. General study points: HLA-A and HLA-B allele assignments for most subjects were reportedly predicted accurately using TCR beta sequences. Cytomegalovirus association was listed for 164 TCR beta chains.

The PCR made use of 60 Vbeta and 13 Jbeta primers. Assay used: immunoSEQ multiplex PCR; TCRdb lists only in-frame clones, some missing. The sample holds about 170,000 clones, 75% seen once. Material for sequencing was PBMCs. This TCR came from a woman aged 45-65 years in good health and CMV-seropositive. V is TRBV27 and J is TRBJ1-5; TRBD1 agrees at 11 bases. The CDR3 spells CASSTGTGGGQPQHF. The CDR3 DNA reads as TGTGCCAGCAGTACCGGGACAGGGGGAGGACAGCCCCAGCATTTT.